The next 4 T cell receptor beta chains were all read from a single sample in a study of blood T cell repertoires in COVID-19. Assay used: immunoSEQ multiplex PCR; TCRdb lists only in-frame clones, some missing. The sample records about 90,000 clones, 65% to 90% being singletons. What was sequenced was peripheral blood. These receptors all stem from an elderly man with acute or convalescent COVID-19.

The chain couples TRBV2 to TRBJ2-7, with TRBD2 matching over 8 bases. Trimming cost V 1 base and J 2 bases; bases outside gene matches: 13. This CDR3 spans 18 amino acids. Germline CDR1 is SNHLY and CDR2 is FYNNEI. The DNA of the CDR3 is TGTGCCAGCAGTGAAGGCCCGGACGGAGCGGGAGTCCCCTACGAGCAGTACTTC. Its protein is CASSEGPDGAGVPYEQYF.

The chain recombines TRBV5-1 with TRBJ2-2; the match to TRBD1 covers 8 bases. CDR3 size: 16 residues. Germline trimming cut 4 bases from V and 2 bases from J; bases unmatched to any gene: 7. CDR1 and CDR2 (germline): SGHRS, YFSETQ. CDR3 region: CASSPMDRENTGELFF. For the CDR3, the DNA is TGCGCCAGCAGCCCGATGGACAGGGAAAACACCGGGGAGCTGTTTTTT.

The chain employs TRBV19 and TRBJ1-5; TRBD1 matches at 9 bases. With 2 bases clipped from V and 2 bases from J, the junction kept 7 bases outside the gene matches. The germline V gene has CDR1 LNHDA and CDR2 SQIVND (reference sequence). The CDR3 extends over 17 amino acids. CDR3 sequence reads: CASSISLRTGGNQPQHF. CDR3 DNA sequence: TGTGCCAGTAGTATATCCCTCCGGACAGGGGGCAATCAGCCCCAGCATTTT.

This chain joins TRBV10-3 and TRBJ1-5; 7 bases agree with TRBD1. Germline values: CDR1 ENHRY, CDR2 SYGVKD. This CDR3 has 13 amino acids. V lost 10 bases to trimming and J lost 5 bases; unmatched junction nucleotides: 8. CDR3 bases: TGTGCCACCCAAGGACAGGCTGATCAGCCCCAGCATTTT. Translating it yields CATQGQADQPQHF.